This T cell receptor beta chain was recovered during a study of blood T cell repertoires in COVID-19. Study background: Sample material is recorded as cDNA or gDNA derived from T cells, B-cell-depleted T cells, or PBMCs.

Germline V gene sequence: CDR1 SGHTA, CDR2 FQGNSA. The CDR3 totals 16 residues. V shed 5 bases, J shed 2 bases, and the junction held 8 bases outside the gene matches. In the authors' workflow: Nucleated cell number was recorded as an estimate derived from reference gene primer amplification. The table came from immunoSEQ multiplex PCR; TCRdb's copy has only in-frame clones and leaves some out. The DNA gave D and trimming, while V, J and clone size come from that table. Here the sample spans 250,000 to 400,000 clones, roughly 90% being singletons. The source is a woman under 40 with COVID-19, enrolled during active disease. What was sequenced was peripheral blood. This chain uses TRBV7-2 with TRBJ2-7, with 11 bases identical to TRBD1. CDR3 amino acids: CASSPTGQGVAYEQYF. The CDR3 DNA reads as TGTGCCAGCAGCCCAACGGGACAGGGGGTTGCCTACGAGCAGTACTTC.